The count of the clone carrying this T cell receptor (beta chain) is one. Germline CDR1 LNHDA, CDR2 SQIVND (reference sequence). The CDR3 is 15 amino acids. V was shortened by 5 bases and J by 9 bases, with 17 bases between the two germline ends. This specimen belongs to a study of blood T cell repertoires in COVID-19. In the study overall: COVID-19 samples from acute and convalescent phases originated in the United States, Italy and Spain. Nucleic acid was either cDNA or gDNA, and it came from T cells, B-cell-depleted T cells, or PBMCs.

Original methodology: Estimation of nucleated cell counts relied on the amplification of reference gene primers. The protocol was immunoSEQ multiplex PCR, while the TCRdb copy is restricted to in-frame clones and leaves out a portion. The V and J calls and clone size come from that table; D and trimming were worked out from the DNA. The sample has around 83,000 clones, 80% to 90% seen once. The origin of this receptor is a man aged 50-59 years with active or convalescent COVID-19. The genes are TRBV19 and TRBJ1-6, with D possibly being TRBD1 (5 bases). What was sequenced was peripheral blood. This CDR3 is CASSPSGQGSSPLHF. CDR3 DNA sequence: TGTGCCAGTAGTCCCTCCGGGCAGGGTAGTTCACCCCTCCACTTT. Full variable domain (missing parts from reference TRBV19 and TRBJ1-6): DGGITQSPKYLFRKEGQNVTLSCEQNLNHDAMYWYRQDPGQGLRLIYYSQIVNDFQKGDIAEGYSVSREKKESFPLTVTSAQKNPTAFYLCASSPSGQGSSPLHFGNGTRLTVT.